The 31 T cell receptor beta chains in this list originate from one sample, sequenced in a study of type 1 regulatory T cells (dated by TCRdb to the early 2020s). The research as a whole found: Compared with non-Tr1 cells, Tr1 cells had a TCR repertoire that was more restricted, a finding the study read as clonal expansion induced by alloantigen.

Data came from an Illumina MiSeq. TCRdb trimmed public reads at Q25 via fastp, called clones via MiXCR and kept in-frame beta chains. Here each entry gathers all rows of one CDR3 protein and keeps the most common genes and DNA. Within this sample are some 71,000 distinct CDR3 sequences, with roughly 20% of them counted one time only. Roughly 8.3% of the sample goes to the ten largest clones. The antigens for these receptors are not known. Specimen: cultured type 1 regulatory T (Tr1) cells, either the whole culture or a sorted fraction (not recorded which). The sample's cell subset or site, from its label and the paper: type 1 regulatory T cells sorted from the T-allo10 product. The receptors derive from a human donor in good health.

This clonotype showed up just a few times. The chain joins TRBV24-1 to TRBJ1-5, with 8 bases fitting TRBD1. J lost 4 bases, V lost 2 bases, and 6 bases had no gene match. The CDR3 contains 16 residues. Per the germline V gene, CDR1 is KGHDR and CDR2 is SFDVKD. CDR3 loop: CATSDSQGARNQPQHF. CDR3 sequence (DNA): TGTGCCACCAGTGATTCGCAGGGGGCAAGGAATCAGCCCCAGCATTTT.

This clonotype was found a few times. The rearrangement joins TRBV5-1 to TRBJ1-3, with 7 bases identical to TRBD1. Germline CDR1 is SGHRS and CDR2 is YFSETQ. The V segment lost 0 bases and the J segment 0 bases; nucleotides outside the gene matches: 6. The CDR3 runs 17 residues. CDR3 nucleotides: TGCGCCAGCAGCTTGGCAGGGGGAAGAAACTCTGGAAACACCATATATTTT. It specifies CASSLAGGRNSGNTIYF.

V is TRBV5-1 and J is TRBJ1-2; no firm D call. V shed 4 bases and J shed 4 bases, with 17 bases lying between them. CDR3 length: 15 amino acids. Germline V lookup: CDR1 SGHRS, CDR2 YFSETQ. The CDR3: CASSEGGPDVYGYTF. The CDR3 DNA is TGCGCCAGCAGCGAGGGAGGTCCCGACGTCTATGGCTACACCTTC.

This clonotype was seen only a few times. The chain carries TRBV10-3 and TRBJ2-2; no clear D. V was clipped by 2 bases and J by 7 bases, with 8 bases between them. The germline V gene encodes CDR1 ENHRY and CDR2 SYGVKD. The CDR3 extends over 13 amino acids. The chain's CDR3 is CAISEKGFGELFF. CDR3 in DNA: TGTGCCATCAGTGAGAAAGGATTCGGGGAGCTGTTTTTT.

This clonotype has a handful of counts. This chain links TRBV5-1 with TRBJ2-3; D gene uncertain. This CDR3 has 16 amino acids. Germline V gene lookup returns CDR1 SGHRS and CDR2 YFSETQ. Trimming cost V 0 bases and J 1 base, with 12 bases left between them. The CDR3 nucleotides read TGCGCCAGCAGCTTGGATCCCCCCATAGGCACAGATACGCAGTATTTT. It specifies CASSLDPPIGTDTQYF.

Notes on this clonotype: The junction differs from germline at one of its ends, possibly a read error. The chain recombines TRBV9 with TRBJ2-1; D uncertain. CDR3 length equals 13 residues. Germline CDR1 SGDLS, CDR2 YYNGEE. The CDR3 is CAGSVILGGEQFF. In DNA, the CDR3 is TGTGCCGGCAGCGTTATCCTTGGTGGCGAGCAGTTCTTC.

This rearrangement joins TRBV15 to TRBJ2-6; D gene ambiguous. This CDR3 is 14 amino acids long. CDR1 LNHNV and CDR2 YYDKDF come from the germline V gene (reference sequence). The ends were cut back, 5 bases at V and 3 bases at J, with 8 bases in the middle. The CDR3 region has the DNA TGTGCCACCAGCCGAGCAAATGGGGCCAACGTCCTGACTTTC. Translated, it gives CATSRANGANVLTF. Filled out from reference TRBV15 and TRBJ2-6, the complete variable domain reads DAMVIQNPRYQVTQFGKPVTLSCSQTLNHNVMYWYQQKSSQAPKLLFHYYDKDFNNEADTPDNFQSRRPNTSFCFLDIRSPGLGDTAMYLCATSRANGANVLTFGAGSRLTVL.

In DNA form, the CDR3 reads TGTGCCAGCAGAAACCTGCGGCGGGAGGTCGATGAGCAGTTCTTC. It encodes CASRNLRREVDEQFF. V usage is TRBV7-9 and J usage is TRBJ2-1; 8 bases agree with TRBD2. The CDR3 sequence is 15 residues long. Germline CDR1 is SEHNR and CDR2 is FQNEAQ (reference sequence). V trimming: 6 bases; J trimming: 8 bases; junction bases outside the gene matches: 12.

To note about this clonotype: A much larger clone lies one base from this, so it may be a read error. The CDR3 bases are TGCGCCAACAGCTTGGTGGGGACTGGGGCCAACGTCCTGACTTTC. Its translation is CANSLVGTGANVLTF. The rearrangement joins TRBV5-1 to TRBJ2-6; D uncertain. Germline CDR1 SGHRS, CDR2 YFSETQ. The CDR3 has 15 residues.

The gene calls are TRBV4-3 and TRBJ2-1; D ambiguous. CDR3 length: 17 amino acids. From germline, CDR1 is LGHNA and CDR2 YSLEER. V gave up 0 bases and J gave up 3 bases, with 15 bases separating them. This CDR3 reads CASSQEPDRSRYNEQFF. CDR3 sequence (DNA): TGCGCCAGCAGCCAAGAACCCGACCGATCCCGCTACAATGAGCAGTTCTTC.

This clonotype has just a few counts. It may be a read error: a sequence one base away is much more abundant. The chain recombines TRBV5-1 with TRBJ2-2; 8 nucleotides align to TRBD2. Germline trimming cut 6 bases from V and 3 bases from J; bases unmatched to any gene: 7. Germline V CDR1 and CDR2: SGHRS, YFSETQ. The CDR3 is 15 residues long. The CDR3 reads CASKPGGGYTGELFF. Here the CDR3 DNA reads TGCGCCAGCAAGCCTGGCGGGGGGTACACCGGGGAGCTGTTTTTT. Together with reference TRBV5-1 and TRBJ2-2, the CDR3 gives the full variable domain: KAGVTQTPRYLIKTRGQQVTLSCSPISGHRSVSWYQQTPGQGLQFLFEYFSETQRNKGNFPGRFSGRQFSNSRSEMNVSTLELGDSALYLCASKPGGGYTGELFFGEGSRLTVL.

The chain combines TRBV5-1 with TRBJ1-6; D perhaps matches TRBD1 (6 bases). CDR1 and CDR2 from the germline V gene are SGHRS and YFSETQ. The CDR3 runs to 14 residues. Trimming took 5 bases from V and 11 from J, leaving 17 bases between them. As DNA, the CDR3 is TGCGCCAGCAGACCGGGACATGAATATCCACCCCTCCACTTT. Translated: CASRPGHEYPPLHF. The full variable domain, rest sourced from reference TRBV5-1 and TRBJ1-6, is KAGVTQTPRYLIKTRGQQVTLSCSPISGHRSVSWYQQTPGQGLQFLFEYFSETQRNKGNFPGRFSGRQFSNSRSEMNVSTLELGDSALYLCASRPGHEYPPLHFGNGTRLTVT.

This clonotype was seen once. In DNA form, the CDR3 reads TGTGCCAGCAGCTCCCTTTTCGGGAGAACAGATACGCAGTATTTT. Its protein is CASSSLFGRTDTQYF. The chain carries TRBV9 and TRBJ2-3; TRBD2 is a possible D gene (6 bases). This CDR3 region has 15 residues. Trimming took 4 bases from V and 3 from J, leaving 15 bases between them. Germline V gives CDR1 SGDLS, CDR2 YYNGEE.

This clonotype was picked up a small number of times. This chain links TRBV20-1 with TRBJ2-3, with 7 nucleotides matching TRBD2. The junction had 3 bases not matched to a gene; V was cut back by 7 bases and J by 2 bases. Germline V CDR1 and CDR2: DFQATT, SNEGSKA (reference sequence). The CDR3 spans 12 residues. The CDR3 loop reads CSVKRDTDTQYF. CDR3 DNA sequence: TGCAGTGTTAAGCGGGACACAGATACGCAGTATTTT.

The V gene is TRBV6-2 or TRBV6-3, the J gene TRBJ2-2; 12 bases map to TRBD2. J lost 2 bases, V lost 6 bases, and 4 bases had no gene match. CDR1 is MNHEY and CDR2 is SVGEGT in the germline V gene. CDR3 size: 16 residues. CDR3 bases: TGTGCCAGCAGACACGGACTAGCGGGAAACACCGGGGAGCTGTTTTTT. Residues: CASRHGLAGNTGELFF.

The gene calls are TRBV18 and TRBJ1-4; D is unresolved. CDR1 and CDR2 from the germline V gene are KGHSH and LQKENI. V gave up 2 bases and J gave up 0 bases, with 7 bases separating them. This CDR3 region has 15 residues. The CDR3 region has the DNA TGTGCCAGCTCACCAGTGAGGGCAACTAATGAAAAACTGTTTTTT. The encoded protein is CASSPVRATNEKLFF.

This clonotype was seen a few times. The chain joins TRBV9 to TRBJ1-1; D not resolved. Trimming left V 2 bases short and J 1 base short, with 6 bases between. Germline V CDR1 and CDR2: SGDLS, YYNGEE. The CDR3 loop spans 13 amino acids. The CDR3 protein is CASSVQRNTEAFF. The CDR3 DNA sequence: TGTGCCAGCAGCGTTCAACGGAACACTGAAGCTTTCTTT. Complete variable domain (other parts from reference TRBV9 and TRBJ1-1): DSGVTQTPKHLITATGQRVTLRCSPRSGDLSVYWYQQSLDQGLQFLIQYYNGEERAKGNILERFSAQQFPDLHSELNLSSLELGDSALYFCASSVQRNTEAFFGQGTRLTVV.

CDR3 sequence: CASSPGRGMSSYNEQFF. The CDR3, as DNA: TGTGCCAGCAGCCCCGGGAGGGGGATGAGCTCCTACAATGAGCAGTTCTTC. The genes are TRBV6-2 or TRBV6-3 and TRBJ2-1, with 8 bases aligning to TRBD2. V was pared by 6 bases and J by 0 bases, with 10 bases of the junction left unmatched. Germline CDR1 and CDR2: MNHEY and SVGEGT. CDR3 length: 17 residues.

V is TRBV6-6 and J is TRBJ2-7; possible D gene TRBD2, 7 bases. V dropped 2 bases and J dropped 7 bases, with 15 bases sitting between them. The CDR3 totals 14 residues. Germline CDR1 reads MNHNY; CDR2 reads SVGAGI (reference sequence). The CDR3, as DNA: TGTGCCAGCAGTTACCGGGGGGCAGTAGGGGAGCAGTACTTC. This translates into CASSYRGAVGEQYF.

This chain links TRBV5-1 with TRBJ1-1; D call uncertain. The CDR3 spans 15 residues. The V end lost 4 bases, the J end lost 1 base, and 14 bases lay between the germline ends. Germline CDR1 SGHRS, CDR2 YFSETQ. CDR3 DNA: TGCGCCAGCAGCAATTCTTTCGCCCGGAACACTGAAGCTTTCTTT. Protein product: CASSNSFARNTEAFF. The variable domain in full, with the rest retrieved from reference TRBV5-1 and TRBJ1-1, is KAGVTQTPRYLIKTRGQQVTLSCSPISGHRSVSWYQQTPGQGLQFLFEYFSETQRNKGNFPGRFSGRQFSNSRSEMNVSTLELGDSALYLCASSNSFARNTEAFFGQGTRLTVV.

This clonotype was detected only a few times. The CDR3, as DNA: TGTGCCAGCAGCTTAAGACACCAAGAGACCCAGTACTTC. Its protein product is CASSLRHQETQYF. V is TRBV7-3 and J is TRBJ2-5; unclear D gene. CDR3 length: 13 residues. Germline CDR1 is SGHTA and CDR2 is FQGTGA. The ends were cut back, 1 base at V and 0 bases at J, with 3 bases in the middle.

CDR3 residues: CASSLRSPERGELFF. The CDR3 nucleotides read TGTGCCAGCAGTTTAAGGTCCCCTGAGAGGGGGGAGCTGTTTTTT. The J gene is TRBJ2-2, the V gene TRBV6-1; D is uncertain. The length of the CDR3 is 15 residues. V shed 5 bases and J shed 8 bases, with 18 bases lying between them. CDR1 is MNHNS and CDR2 is SASEGT in the germline V gene.

In its sample, this clonotype was seen many times. This chain links TRBV5-1 with TRBJ2-3; D is possibly TRBD2 (6 bases). The CDR3 spans 14 residues. Looked up from germline, CDR1 is SGHRS and CDR2 is YFSETQ. Trimming removed 0 bases from V and 5 bases from J, with 10 bases in between. DNA of the CDR3: TGCGCCAGCAGCTTGGTACTAGCAGTAGATACGCAGTATTTT. This gives the protein CASSLVLAVDTQYF.

The genes are TRBV7-9 and TRBJ2-5, with 8 bases that match TRBD2. J gave up 2 bases and V 4 bases, and 3 bases lay outside the gene matches. This CDR3 comprises 14 residues. Germline CDR1 SEHNR, CDR2 FQNEAQ (reference sequence). CDR3: CASSWGLDQETQYF. CDR3 nucleotides: TGTGCCAGCAGCTGGGGACTAGATCAAGAGACCCAGTACTTC. Together with reference TRBV7-9 and TRBJ2-5, the CDR3 gives the full variable domain: DTGVSQNPRHKITKRGQNVTFRCDPISEHNRLYWYRQTLGQGPEFLTYFQNEAQLEKSRLLSDRFSAERPKGSFSTLEIQRTEQGDSAMYLCASSWGLDQETQYFGPGTRLLVL.

The rearrangement joins TRBV7-3 to TRBJ2-6; D remains unclear. This CDR3 is 13 amino acids long. Trimming shortened V by 8 bases and J by 4 bases, and 9 bases separated the two germline ends. Germline CDR1 is SGHTA and CDR2 is FQGTGA. CDR3 sequence: CASAFRGANVLTF. In DNA form, the CDR3 reads TGTGCCAGCGCCTTTAGGGGGGCCAACGTCCTGACTTTC. Variable domain in full (rest from reference TRBV7-3 and TRBJ2-6): GAGVSQTPSNKVTEKGKYVELRCDPISGHTALYWYRQSLGQGPEFLIYFQGTGAADDSGLPNDRFFAVRPEGSVSTLKIQRTERGDSAVYLCASAFRGANVLTFGAGSRLTVL.

In this sample, this clonotype turned up a few times. The chain couples TRBV7-2 to TRBJ1-6, with TRBD1 matching over 7 bases. CDR3 size: 15 residues. With 1 base clipped from V and 7 bases from J, the junction kept 4 bases outside the gene matches. Germline CDR1 reads SGHTA; CDR2 reads FQGNSA. The CDR3 is CASSLGVGGNSPLHF. CDR3 DNA: TGTGCCAGCAGCTTAGGAGTAGGGGGCAATTCACCCCTCCACTTT.

This clonotype turned up a few times. This chain joins TRBV10-3 and TRBJ2-2; D unclear. The CDR3 length is 15 residues. Trimming cost V 2 bases and J 4 bases, with 11 bases left between them. CDR1 is ENHRY, CDR2 SYGVKD, per germline. CDR3 nucleotides: TGTGCCATCAGTGAGCCCACCTCTGCCACCGGGGAGCTGTTTTTT. The encoded protein is CAISEPTSATGELFF.

The chain combines TRBV5-1 with TRBJ1-4, with 8 bases identical to TRBD1. V lost 6 bases, J lost 5 bases, and 6 bases stayed unmatched. The germline V gene encodes CDR1 SGHRS and CDR2 YFSETQ. This CDR3 comprises 14 residues. The CDR3 here is CASKRTGPNEKLFF. The CDR3 region has the DNA TGCGCCAGCAAACGGACAGGGCCGAATGAAAAACTGTTTTTT.

This clonotype has a count of ten or more. The chain couples TRBV20-1 to TRBJ1-4, with no clear D. Trimming cost V 5 bases and J 0 bases, with 10 bases left between them. Germline assignment: CDR1 DFQATT and CDR2 SNEGSKA (reference sequence). This CDR3 has 14 residues. CDR3: CSAVGAPTNEKLFF. In nucleotides, the CDR3 is TGCAGTGCTGTAGGAGCCCCAACTAATGAAAAACTGTTTTTT.

This clonotype was observed many times. The V and J genes are TRBV24-1 and TRBJ2-7; 7 bases are shared with TRBD2. This CDR3 comprises 12 residues. Losses at the gene ends were 10 bases for V and 5 bases for J; bases not matched to a gene: 7. In germline, CDR1 is KGHDR, CDR2 SFDVKD. CDR3 residues: CATAGPGNEQYF. For the CDR3, the DNA is TGTGCCACAGCGGGGCCAGGGAACGAGCAGTACTTC.

The CDR3 DNA sequence: TGTGCCATCAGTGCAGGGGGGATTAAAGCTTTCTTT. It translates to CAISAGGIKAFF. This rearrangement joins TRBV10-3 to TRBJ1-1; TRBD1 agrees at 7 bases. The CDR3 consists of 12 residues. Germline V lookup: CDR1 ENHRY, CDR2 SYGVKD. With 4 bases clipped from V and 9 bases from J, the junction kept 5 bases outside the gene matches.